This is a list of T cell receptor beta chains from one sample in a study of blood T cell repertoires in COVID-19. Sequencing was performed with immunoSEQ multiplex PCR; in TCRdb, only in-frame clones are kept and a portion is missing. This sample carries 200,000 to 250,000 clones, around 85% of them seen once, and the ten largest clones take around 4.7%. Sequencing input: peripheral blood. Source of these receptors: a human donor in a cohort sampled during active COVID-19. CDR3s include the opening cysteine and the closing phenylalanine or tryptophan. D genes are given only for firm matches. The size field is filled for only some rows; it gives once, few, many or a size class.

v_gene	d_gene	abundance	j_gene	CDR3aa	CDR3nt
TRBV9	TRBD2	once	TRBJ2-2	CASSVTGLAGAANTGELFF	TGTGCCAGCAGCGTAACAGGACTAGCGGGAGCCGCGAACACCGGGGAGCTGTTTTTT
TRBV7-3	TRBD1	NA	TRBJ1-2	CASSPDRASYGYTF	TGTGCCAGCAGCCCTGACAGGGCATCCTATGGCTACACCTTC
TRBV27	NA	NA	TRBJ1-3	CASSPMRGGLLSGNTIYF	TGTGCCAGCAGCCCTATGAGGGGGGGCTTACTCTCTGGAAACACCATATATTTT
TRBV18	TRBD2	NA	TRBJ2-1	CASSPVAAGYNEQFF	TGTGCCAGCTCACCAGTCGCAGCGGGGTACAATGAGCAGTTCTTC
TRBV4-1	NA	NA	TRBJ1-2	CASSQEYAGTYYGYTF	TGCGCCAGCAGCCAAGAATATGCCGGGACATACTATGGCTACACCTTC
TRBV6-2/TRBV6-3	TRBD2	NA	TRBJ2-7	CASSHGLAGEGYF	TGTGCCAGCAGCCACGGACTAGCGGGAGAAGGGTACTTC
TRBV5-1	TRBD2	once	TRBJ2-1	CASSLRFGGRANEQFF	TGCGCCAGCAGCTTGAGATTTGGCGGGAGAGCCAATGAGCAGTTCTTC
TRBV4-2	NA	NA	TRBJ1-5	CASSQEATGQPQHF	TGTGCCAGCAGCCAAGAGGCTACAGGACAGCCCCAGCATTTT
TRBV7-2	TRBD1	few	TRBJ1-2	CASSQDRGQIYGYTF	TGTGCCAGCAGCCAGGACAGGGGACAGATCTATGGCTACACCTTC
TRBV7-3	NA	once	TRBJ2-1	CASSLSGAIYNEQFF	TGTGCCAGCAGCCTCAGCGGAGCCATCTACAATGAGCAGTTCTTC
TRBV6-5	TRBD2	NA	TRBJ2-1	CASSYGAGMGYNEQFF	TGTGCCAGCAGTTACGGAGCGGGAATGGGGTACAATGAGCAGTTCTTC
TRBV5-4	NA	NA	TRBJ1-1	CASSLANPRATEAFF	TGTGCCAGCAGCTTGGCCAATCCCAGGGCCACTGAAGCTTTCTTT
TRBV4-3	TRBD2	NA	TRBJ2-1	CASSQELAGGLANEQFF	TGCGCCAGCAGCCAAGAACTAGCGGGAGGGCTAGCCAATGAGCAGTTCTTC
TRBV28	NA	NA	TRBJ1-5	CASSLLVDWVSNQPQHF	TGTGCCAGCAGTTTATTAGTTGACTGGGTTAGCAATCAGCCCCAGCATTTT
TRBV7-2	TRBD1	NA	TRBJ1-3	CASSPIRQGAFGNTIYF	TGTGCCAGCAGCCCAATTCGACAGGGGGCCTTTGGAAACACCATATATTTT
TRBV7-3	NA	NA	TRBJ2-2	CASSLRAGISNTGELFF	TGTGCCAGCAGCTTAAGGGCAGGGATTTCGAACACCGGGGAGCTGTTTTTT
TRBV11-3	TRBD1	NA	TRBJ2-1	CASGLGTGRRNEQFF	TGTGCCAGCGGGCTCGGGACAGGGCGAAGAAATGAGCAGTTCTTC
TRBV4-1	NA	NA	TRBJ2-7	CASSQGPGTYEQYF	TGCGCCAGCAGCCAAGGCCCTGGCACCTACGAGCAGTACTTC
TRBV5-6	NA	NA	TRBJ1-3	CASSLLTGTGNTIYF	TGTGCCAGCAGCTTGCTTACAGGTACTGGAAACACCATATATTTT
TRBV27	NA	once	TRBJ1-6	CASSTGGRSGNSPLHF	TGTGCCAGCTCGACGGGGGGGCGTAGTGGTAATTCACCCCTCCACTTT
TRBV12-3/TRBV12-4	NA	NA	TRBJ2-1	CASSFGEDNEQFF	TGTGCCAGCAGTTTCGGAGAGGACAATGAGCAGTTCTTC
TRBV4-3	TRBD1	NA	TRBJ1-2	CASSQDLGDRGRYGYTF	TGCGCCAGCAGCCAAGATTTAGGGGACAGGGGAAGGTATGGCTACACCTTC
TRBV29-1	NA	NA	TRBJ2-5	CSVVDIGETQYF	TGCAGCGTTGTGGACATCGGAGAGACCCAGTACTTC
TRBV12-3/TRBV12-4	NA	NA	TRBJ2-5	CASSFKETQYF	TGTGCCAGCAGTTTTAAAGAGACCCAGTACTTC
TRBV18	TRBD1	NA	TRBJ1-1	CASSPVGGSGTEAFF	TGTGCCAGCTCACCGGTAGGGGGCTCGGGAACTGAAGCTTTCTTT
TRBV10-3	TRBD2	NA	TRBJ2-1	CAISGFTRAGLAGGDEQFF	TGTGCCATCAGTGGCTTCACCCGGGCGGGACTAGCGGGAGGAGATGAGCAGTTCTTC
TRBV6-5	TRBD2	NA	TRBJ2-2	CASSYSRRGSTGELFF	TGTGCCAGCAGTTACTCTCGGCGGGGGAGCACCGGGGAGCTGTTTTTT
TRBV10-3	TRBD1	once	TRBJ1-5	CAISGQGVTQPQHF	TGTGCCATCAGTGGTCAGGGGGTGACTCAGCCCCAGCATTTT
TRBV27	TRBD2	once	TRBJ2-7	CASSFLAGALPYEQYF	TGTGCCAGCAGTTTCCTAGCGGGAGCCCTTCCCTACGAGCAGTACTTC
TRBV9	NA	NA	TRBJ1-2	CASSPRGTNYGYTF	TGTGCCAGCAGCCCCAGGGGTACTAACTATGGCTACACCTTC
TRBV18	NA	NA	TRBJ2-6	CASSEQAPTGANVLTF	TGTGCCAGCTCGGAACAGGCCCCCACTGGGGCCAACGTCCTGACTTTC
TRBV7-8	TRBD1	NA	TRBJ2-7	CASSRQGGSYEQYF	TGTGCCAGCAGCCGACAGGGTGGGTCCTACGAGCAGTACTTC
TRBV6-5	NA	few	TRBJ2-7	CASSLTGVHEQYF	TGTGCCAGCAGTCTGACGGGGGTCCACGAGCAGTACTTC
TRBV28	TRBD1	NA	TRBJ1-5	CASSSGQGNQPQHF	TGTGCCAGCAGTTCCGGACAGGGGAATCAGCCCCAGCATTTT
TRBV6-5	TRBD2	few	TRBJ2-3	CASSYGAGVADTQYF	TGTGCCAGCAGTTACGGCGCGGGAGTGGCAGATACGCAGTATTTT
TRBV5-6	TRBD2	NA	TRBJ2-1	CASSSPTSPRYNEQFF	TGTGCCAGCAGCTCCCCGACTAGCCCTCGATACAATGAGCAGTTCTTC
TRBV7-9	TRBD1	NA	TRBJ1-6	CASSLATGRYNSPLHF	TGTGCCAGCAGCTTAGCGACAGGGCGCTATAATTCACCCCTCCACTTT
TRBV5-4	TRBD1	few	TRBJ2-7	CASSADREQYF	TGTGCCAGCAGCGCGGACAGGGAGCAGTACTTC
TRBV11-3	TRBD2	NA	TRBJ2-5	CASSPGGYQETQYF	TGTGCCAGCAGCCCCGGGGGGTACCAAGAGACCCAGTACTTC
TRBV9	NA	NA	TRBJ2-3	CASSVLADTRTDTQYF	TGTGCCAGCAGCGTATTAGCGGACACCCGCACAGATACGCAGTATTTT